This section outlines one T cell receptor (beta chain) sequence together with its context. Its antigen is unidentified. TCRdb redid the calling of the reads with MiXCR, one entry per CDR3 protein. The sample includes hundreds of thousands of distinct CDR3 sequences, 20% to 25% of them seen just once. Trimming shortened V by 2 bases and J by 2 bases, and 10 bases separated the two germline ends. The germline V gene encodes CDR1 MNHNS and CDR2 SASEGT. This CDR3 has 14 residues. The data belong to a study of T cell repertoires in cytomegalovirus infection. Study in general: It was the public TCR beta signatures that indicated both CMV infection and matching HLA type.

Study-level points and caveats: Ex vivo, HLA-C-restricted CMV-specific TCR beta clonotypes prevailed over the rest of the response. Cumulative frequency of public TCR beta families picked out carriers of CMV plus the relevant HLA.

The receptor was isolated from a human donor in good health (CMV status not recorded). Some clones in this sample may be carry-over from other donors' samples. The sample comprised CD8+ T cells from PBMCs. The genes are TRBV6-1 and TRBJ2-7; D unclear. DNA of the CDR3: TGTGCCAGCAGTGAAATCACCCGCCCCTACGAGCAGTACGTC. Translated, it gives CASSEITRPYEQYV.